The rows below give T cell receptor beta chains drawn from one sample of a study of shared clonotypes between healthy human individuals. Profiling relied on immunoSEQ multiplex PCR, and the TCRdb table lists in-frame clones only, not all of them. Of 2.5 million or so clones in the sample, roughly nine tenths were seen once. The specimen sequenced was naive CD4+ T cells sorted from blood. These TCRs come from a man younger than 35 in good health. Both conserved end residues are part of each CDR3. D genes are given only for firm matches. Only some rows state a clone size, as once, few, many or a class for expanded clones.

V: TRBV30
D: .
J: TRBJ2-4
size: .
CDR3: CAWSVQLGKNIQYF
DNA: TGTGCCTGGAGTGTACAGTTAGGGAAAAACATTCAGTACTTC

V: TRBV18
D: .
J: TRBJ1-2
size: .
CDR3: CASSLLDIIYGYTF
DNA: TGTGCCAGCTCACTACTGGACATAATCTATGGCTACACCTTC

V: TRBV19
D: .
J: TRBJ1-3
size: .
CDR3: CASTGPKASSGNTIYF
DNA: TGTGCCAGTACGGGACCCAAAGCTTCCTCTGGAAACACCATATATTTT

V: TRBV6-1
D: .
J: TRBJ2-7
size: .
CDR3: CASSGLRSALLKTLYYEQYF
DNA: TGTGCCAGCAGTGGCCTTAGGTCAGCCTTACTCAAAACCCTCTACTACGAGCAGTACTTC

V: TRBV6-5
D: .
J: TRBJ1-1
size: .
CDR3: CASSSRALGSTEAFF
DNA: TGTGCCAGCAGTTCCCGGGCCCTGGGGTCCACTGAAGCTTTCTTT

V: TRBV9
D: .
J: TRBJ1-6
size: once
CDR3: CASSVGEYSPLHF
DNA: TGTGCCAGCAGCGTAGGGGAATATTCACCCCTCCACTTT

V: TRBV27
D: .
J: TRBJ1-6
size: .
CDR3: CASSLSPLPPGANSPLHF
DNA: TGTGCCAGCAGTTTATCACCCCTCCCGCCAGGGGCTAATTCACCCCTCCACTTT

V: TRBV7-2
D: TRBD1
J: TRBJ1-2
size: .
CDR3: CASSLGAGTGVKFGYTF
DNA: TGTGCCAGCAGCTTAGGCGCCGGGACAGGGGTTAAATTTGGCTACACCTTC

V: TRBV10-3
D: TRBD1
J: TRBJ2-7
size: .
CDR3: CAISEGTGWSYEQYF
DNA: TGTGCCATCAGTGAAGGGACAGGCTGGTCCTACGAGCAGTACTTC

V: TRBV15
D: .
J: TRBJ2-5
size: once
CDR3: CATSSGTYKQETQYF
DNA: TGTGCCACCTCCTCCGGGACGTATAAACAAGAGACCCAGTACTTC

V: TRBV5-6
D: TRBD1
J: TRBJ2-6
size: .
CDR3: CASSGTGTGGSGANVLTF
DNA: TGTGCCAGCAGCGGTACCGGGACAGGGGGATCTGGGGCCAACGTCCTGACTTTC

V: TRBV25-1
D: .
J: TRBJ2-1
size: once
CDR3: CASSESGQRYNEQFF
DNA: TGTGCCAGCAGTGAATCAGGGCAACGTTACAATGAGCAGTTCTTC

V: TRBV29-1
D: TRBD1
J: TRBJ2-7
size: .
CDR3: CSVEKGGPGNEQYF
DNA: TGCAGCGTTGAAAAAGGGGGCCCTGGGAACGAGCAGTACTTC

V: TRBV7-2
D: TRBD1
J: TRBJ2-2
size: .
CDR3: CASSLRQGRITGELFF
DNA: TGTGCCAGCAGCCTTAGACAGGGGAGGATCACCGGGGAGCTGTTTTTT

V: TRBV2
D: .
J: TRBJ1-5
size: .
CDR3: CASSARGGENQPQHF
DNA: TGTGCCAGCAGTGCCCGGGGCGGGGAGAATCAGCCCCAGCATTTT

V: TRBV9
D: .
J: TRBJ2-5
size: .
CDR3: CASSINADVFGETQYF
DNA: TGTGCCAGCAGCATCAATGCAGACGTATTCGGAGAGACCCAGTACTTC

V: TRBV29-1
D: .
J: TRBJ2-5
size: once
CDR3: CSVERPPETQYF
DNA: TGCAGCGTTGAACGGCCACCAGAGACCCAGTACTTC

V: TRBV7-9
D: .
J: TRBJ1-2
size: .
CDR3: CASSLSGLRDYGYTF
DNA: TGTGCCAGCAGCTTATCAGGTCTACGGGACTATGGCTACACCTTC

V: TRBV6-5
D: .
J: TRBJ2-7
size: .
CDR3: CASSASGTGIYEQYF
DNA: TGTGCCAGCAGTGCCTCCGGGACCGGGATTTACGAGCAGTACTTC